The 21 T cell receptor beta chains reported below all come from one sample, sequenced in a study of blood T cell repertoires in COVID-19. Here immunoSEQ multiplex PCR was the method, and the copy in TCRdb shows in-frame clones only, minus some. Found here are about 480,000 clones, about nine tenths of them singletons; the top ten hold 10% to 15%. Sequences were obtained from peripheral blood. These receptor sequences come from a woman aged 50 to 60 with COVID-19, enrolled during active disease.

The rearrangement uses TRBV6-4 and TRBJ2-1, with 8 bases that match TRBD1. The CDR3 length is 12 residues. V lost 10 bases and J lost 8; bases outside the gene matches: 7. Per germline, CDR1 MRHNA and CDR2 SNTAGT. CDR3 sequence reads: CATSQQGDEQFF. In nucleotides, the CDR3 is TGTGCCACCTCGCAACAGGGGGATGAGCAGTTCTTC.

The chain has TRBV7-3 and TRBJ2-3; 9 nucleotides match TRBD1. V shed 5 bases and J 6 bases; nucleotides not matched to a gene: 3. There are 13 residues in the CDR3. Germline values: CDR1 SGHTA, CDR2 FQGTGA. The CDR3 reads CASSLTGGDTQYF. DNA for the CDR3: TGTGCCAGCAGCCTGACAGGGGGGGATACGCAGTATTTT.

The chain is built from TRBV10-3 and TRBJ1-3, with TRBD1 identical over 8 bases. Germline CDR1 and CDR2: ENHRY and SYGVKD. The CDR3 has 16 residues. V shed 0 bases, J shed 3 bases, and the junction held 4 bases outside the gene matches. CDR3 protein: CAISESGRGLGNTIYF. In DNA, the CDR3 is TGTGCCATCAGTGAGTCGGGCAGGGGGCTTGGAAACACCATATATTTT.

This rearrangement joins TRBV3-1 (or the pseudogene TRBV3-2) to TRBJ1-1, with D unclear. Germline CDR1 and CDR2: LGHDT and YNNKEL (reference sequence). There are 11 residues in the CDR3. V was cut by 8 bases and J by 7 bases, with 11 bases left in between. Here the CDR3 DNA reads TGTGCCAGCTGCGGGGTAGGTGAAGCTTTCTTT. It yields the protein CASCGVGEAFF.

This clone has just one count. The chain links TRBV6-5 to TRBJ1-1, with TRBD1 as a possible D gene (5 bases). V shed 10 bases and J shed 4 bases, with 22 bases lying between them. The CDR3 sequence is 15 residues long. Germline lookup yields CDR1 MNHEY and CDR2 SVGAGI. This chain's CDR3 is CATAPGGAVRTEAFF. Here the CDR3 DNA reads TGTGCCACCGCCCCTGGCGGGGCCGTCCGCACTGAAGCTTTCTTT.

CDR3 region: CASSVGDSGRTGELFF. The DNA of the CDR3 is TGTGCCAGCAGCGTAGGGGACTCCGGTCGGACCGGGGAGCTGTTTTTT. This chain joins TRBV9 and TRBJ2-2; tentatively, D is TRBD2 (6 bases). The CDR3 sequence is 16 residues long. With 0 bases removed from V and 5 bases from J, the gap between germline ends came to 14 bases. Germline CDR1 reads SGDLS; CDR2 reads YYNGEE.

The gene calls are TRBV5-4 and TRBJ2-3; no clear D gene. The V gene's germline CDR1 is SGHNT and CDR2 YYREEE (reference sequence). The CDR3 is 13 amino acids. Trimming pared 0 bases from V and 6 bases from J, leaving 8 bases between. The CDR3 spells CASSLAGIDTQYF. CDR3 nucleotides: TGTGCCAGCAGCTTGGCAGGTATTGATACGCAGTATTTT.

The chain has TRBV6-5 and TRBJ1-3, with no clear D. Germline CDR1 is MNHEY and CDR2 is SVGAGI. Trimming took off 6 bases at V and 3 bases at J, with 6 bases between the two ends. This CDR3 comprises 12 residues. The CDR3 reads CASSPVGNTIYF. Written as DNA, the CDR3 is TGTGCCAGCAGCCCCGTTGGAAACACCATATATTTT.

This chain connects TRBV28 to TRBJ2-2; D may be TRBD1 (6 bases). The germline V and J ends were trimmed by 5 bases and 1 base, with 8 bases remaining between them. This CDR3 is 14 amino acids long. Germline V gene data show CDR1 as MDHEN and CDR2 as SYDVKM. The DNA of the CDR3 is TGTGCCAGCAGTCGGGGACAGAACACCGGGGAGCTGTTTTTT. Its translation: CASSRGQNTGELFF.

The rearrangement links TRBV6-4 to TRBJ2-1, with 7 bases that match TRBD2. The ends lost 6 bases at V and 4 bases at J; junction bases unmatched: 9. The CDR3 has 15 amino acids. Germline CDR1 MRHNA, CDR2 SNTAGT. CDR3 in amino acids: CASSTERGAYNEQFF. CDR3 coding DNA: TGTGCCAGCAGCACCGAGCGGGGCGCTTACAATGAGCAGTTCTTC.

This clone was seen a handful of times. The chain employs TRBV18 and TRBJ2-1; 13 bases agree with TRBD2. Looked up from germline, CDR1 is KGHSH and CDR2 is LQKENI. V gave up 3 bases and J gave up 9 bases; unmatched junction bases: 11. The CDR3 is 17 residues long. CDR3 sequence: CASSPSTGLAGRGEQFF. In DNA form, the CDR3 reads TGTGCCAGCTCACCTTCTACGGGACTAGCGGGGCGTGGTGAGCAGTTCTTC.

The chain joins TRBV2 to TRBJ2-7, with a weak D call TRBD1 (6 bases). The ends were cut back, 2 bases at V and 3 bases at J, with 8 bases in the middle. Germline V gives CDR1 SNHLY, CDR2 FYNNEI. The CDR3 contains 13 residues. CDR3 region: CASSEWGLYEQYF. The CDR3 DNA reads TGTGCCAGCAGTGAATGGGGGCTCTACGAGCAGTACTTC.

This clone occurred once. The genes are TRBV27 and TRBJ1-2; no clear D. V lost 8 bases and J 5 bases, leaving 18 bases between the germline ends. From germline, CDR1 is MNHEY and CDR2 SMNVEV (reference sequence). This CDR3 is 14 amino acids long. The CDR3 reads CASALGAWGYGYTF. The CDR3 DNA follows: TGTGCCAGCGCCCTGGGAGCATGGGGTTATGGCTACACCTTC.

The chain uses TRBV5-5 and TRBJ1-6; the D is unclear. Germline CDR1 and CDR2: SGHKS and YYEKEE (reference sequence). The CDR3 loop spans 14 amino acids. The V end was cut by 2 bases, the J end by 10 bases, with 13 bases between. CDR3 amino acids: CASSFGSPESPLHF. The CDR3, as DNA: TGTGCCAGCAGCTTCGGGTCTCCGGAGTCACCCCTCCACTTT.

This clone has just a few counts. The genes are TRBV4-2 and TRBJ1-2; no clear D gene. The CDR3 has 11 residues. Germline V gene sequence: CDR1 LGHNA, CDR2 YNFKEQ. V lost 1 base to trimming and J lost 10 bases, with 7 bases between them. Written as DNA, the CDR3 is TGTGCCAGCAGCCAAGGGCTTTTCTACACCTTC. Residues: CASSQGLFYTF.

This clone was seen a single time. The chain uses TRBV11-2 and TRBJ2-7; 7 bases are a match to TRBD2. The germline V gene has CDR1 SGHAT and CDR2 FQNNGV. The CDR3 totals 13 residues. With V trimmed by 5 bases and J by 0 bases, 1 base remained unmatched. The CDR3 coding sequence is TGTGCCAGCAGCGCTAGCGGCTCCTACGAGCAGTACTTC. It is translated as CASSASGSYEQYF.

V and J are TRBV4-1 and TRBJ1-1, with D perhaps TRBD1 (6 bases). The germline V and J ends were trimmed by 3 bases and 2 bases, with 13 bases remaining between them. This CDR3 spans 15 amino acids. The germline CDR1 and CDR2 sequences are MGHRA and YSYEKL. In nucleotides, the CDR3 is TGCGCCAGCAGCCACCCCATGACAGGTAACACTGAAGCTTTCTTT. Amino acid sequence: CASSHPMTGNTEAFF.

The chain recombines TRBV5-8 with TRBJ2-5; 10 positions match TRBD1. CDR1 and CDR2 (germline): SGHTS, YDEGEE. With V trimmed by 4 bases and J by 0 bases, 3 bases remained unmatched. This CDR3 is built from 15 residues. The CDR3 spells CASSQGQGNQETQYF. The CDR3 bases are TGTGCCAGCAGCCAGGGACAGGGGAACCAAGAGACCCAGTACTTC.

The chain recombines TRBV7-9 with TRBJ1-4, with D perhaps matching TRBD1 (6 bases). Germline V gives CDR1 SEHNR, CDR2 FQNEAQ (reference sequence). The CDR3 contains 15 residues. Trimming stripped 1 base from V and 7 bases from J, with 13 bases between. The CDR3 DNA reads TGTGCCAGCAGCTTAGTCACAGGGATGTCTGAAAAACTGTTTTTT. Translating gives CASSLVTGMSEKLFF.

The V call is TRBV29-1, the J call TRBJ2-2; D perhaps matches TRBD2 (6 bases). The germline V and J ends were trimmed by 3 bases and 5 bases, with 10 bases remaining between them. This CDR3 has 13 amino acids. CDR1 and CDR2 (germline): SQVTM, ANQGSEA. CDR3 sequence (DNA): TGCAGCGTTGACAAGGGAGGAACCGGGGAGCTGTTTTTT. Translated: CSVDKGGTGELFF.

The V and J genes are TRBV6-2 or TRBV6-3 and TRBJ2-1; 15 bases match TRBD2. The junction had 14 bases not matched to a gene; V was cut back by 4 bases and J by 4 bases. Germline assignment: CDR1 MNHEY and CDR2 SVGEGT. The CDR3 runs 20 residues. DNA of the CDR3: TGTGCCAGCAGTTCCCCGGGACTAGCGGGGGGTAGTTTTTCTTACAATGAGCAGTTCTTC. It is translated as CASSSPGLAGGSFSYNEQFF.